This TCR beta chain was recorded in a study of shared T cell receptors in the human thymus. V dropped 5 bases and J dropped 5; count of bases not matched to a gene: 14. This CDR3 has 17 residues. Germline assignment: CDR1 SGHDN and CDR2 FVKESK. Data came from immunoSEQ multiplex PCR; TCRdb stores just in-frame clones and leaves some out. The table has 540,000 or so clones, 70% to 80% seen once. This clone was counted once. The sample was also linked to a second study, of human thymus T cells. That paper adds: The authors found apparently biased V and J gene usage in thymic and blood repertoires.

Sequencing input: thymocytes. V is TRBV14 and J is TRBJ2-5; the match to TRBD2 covers 10 bases. The receptor was derived from a boy under three years old with a congenital heart defect. The chain's CDR3 is CASSSPLLAGKLETQYF. The CDR3 nucleotides are TGTGCCAGCAGCTCCCCCCTACTAGCGGGAAAGCTGGAGACCCAGTACTTC.